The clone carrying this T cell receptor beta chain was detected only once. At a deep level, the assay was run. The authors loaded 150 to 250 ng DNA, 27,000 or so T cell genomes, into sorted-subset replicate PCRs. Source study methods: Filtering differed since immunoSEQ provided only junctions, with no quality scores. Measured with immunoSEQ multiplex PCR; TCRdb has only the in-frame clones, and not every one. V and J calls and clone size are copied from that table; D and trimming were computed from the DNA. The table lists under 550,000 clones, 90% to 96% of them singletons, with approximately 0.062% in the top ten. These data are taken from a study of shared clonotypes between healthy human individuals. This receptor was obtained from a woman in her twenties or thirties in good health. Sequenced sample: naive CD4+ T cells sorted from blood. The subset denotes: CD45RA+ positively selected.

CDR3 amino acids: CASRGAAGAYNTEAFF. CDR3 bases: TGCGCCAGCAGGGGAGCGGCAGGGGCCTACAACACTGAAGCTTTCTTT. The genes are TRBV5-1 and TRBJ1-1; maybe TRBD1 (6 bases). This CDR3 is built from 16 residues. V gave up 5 bases and J gave up 2 bases, with 19 bases separating them. Per germline, CDR1 SGHRS and CDR2 YFSETQ.